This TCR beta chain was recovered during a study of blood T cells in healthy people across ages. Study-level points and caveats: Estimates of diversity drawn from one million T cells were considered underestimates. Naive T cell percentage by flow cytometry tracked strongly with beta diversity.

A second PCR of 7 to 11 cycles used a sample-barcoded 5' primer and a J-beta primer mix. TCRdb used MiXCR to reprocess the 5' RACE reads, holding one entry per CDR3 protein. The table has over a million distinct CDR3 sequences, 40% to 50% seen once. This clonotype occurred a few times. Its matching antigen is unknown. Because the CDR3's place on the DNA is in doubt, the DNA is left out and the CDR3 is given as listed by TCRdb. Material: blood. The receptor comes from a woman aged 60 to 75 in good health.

The CDR3 is CASSSSQGMGNQPQHF. The V and J genes are TRBV12-3 or TRBV12-4 and TRBJ1-5; the table's D gene call, TRBD1, was not cross checked with the DNA. Ends included, the CDR3 has 16 residues.